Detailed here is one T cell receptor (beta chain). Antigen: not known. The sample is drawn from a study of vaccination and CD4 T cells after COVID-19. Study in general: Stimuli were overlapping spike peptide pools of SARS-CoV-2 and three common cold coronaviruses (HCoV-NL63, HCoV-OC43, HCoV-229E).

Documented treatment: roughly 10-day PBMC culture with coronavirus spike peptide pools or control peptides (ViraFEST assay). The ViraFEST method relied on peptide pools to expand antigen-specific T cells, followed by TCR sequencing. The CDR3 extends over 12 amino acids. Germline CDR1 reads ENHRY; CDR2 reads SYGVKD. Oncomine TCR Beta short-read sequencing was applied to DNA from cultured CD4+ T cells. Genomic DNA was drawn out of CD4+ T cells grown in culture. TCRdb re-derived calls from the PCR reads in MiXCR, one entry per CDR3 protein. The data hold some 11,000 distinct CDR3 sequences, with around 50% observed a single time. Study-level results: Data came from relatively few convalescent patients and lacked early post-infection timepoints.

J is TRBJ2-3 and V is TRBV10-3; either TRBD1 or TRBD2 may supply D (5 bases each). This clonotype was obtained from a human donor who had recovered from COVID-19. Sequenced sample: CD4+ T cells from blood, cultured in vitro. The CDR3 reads CAARGSTDTQYF. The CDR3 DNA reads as TGTGCTGCGAGGGGAAGCACAGATACGCAGTATTTT.